Below are 8 T cell receptor beta chains sequenced from a single sample in a study of long-term antiretroviral therapy in people with HIV. An immunoSEQ assay, version v3.0, was performed at survey level. The repertoire was sequenced with immunoSEQ multiplex PCR; TCRdb's copy has only in-frame clones and lacks some. There are some 27,000 clones in the sample; roughly 84% occur only once, and approximately 8.8% lies in the top ten. The material was unsorted PBMCs, obtained about 5 years after starting antiretroviral therapy. Source of these receptors: a man aged 40-49 years with HIV.

This clone was counted a single time. CDR3 nucleotide sequence: TGCGCCAGCAGCTTAAGAGGGACAGGGGTCCCCGAGCAGTACTTC. As protein: CASSLRGTGVPEQYF. This chain connects TRBV5-1 to TRBJ2-7, with 10 bases fitting TRBD1. The germline CDR1 and CDR2 sequences are SGHRS and YFSETQ. CDR3 length: 15 residues. The V and J ends lost 2 bases and 6 bases, in that order; junction bases with no gene match: 8.

The V call is TRBV28, the J call TRBJ1-2; weak D call: TRBD1 (5 bases). CDR3 length equals 13 residues. V lost 2 bases and J 4 bases, leaving 8 bases between the germline ends. CDR1 and CDR2 from the germline V gene are MDHEN and SYDVKM. CDR3 sequence reads: CASSLTGVYGYTF. CDR3 DNA sequence: TGTGCCAGCAGTTTAACAGGAGTCTATGGCTACACCTTC.

This clone was counted between two and nine times. The genes are TRBV7-6 and TRBJ1-1, with D uncertain. V was trimmed by 5 bases and J by 7 bases, leaving 11 bases between them. The germline V gene has CDR1 SGHVS and CDR2 FNYEAQ. The CDR3 runs 12 residues. The CDR3 nucleotides read TGTGCCAGCAGCCCCCCCACGGATGAAGCTTTCTTT. Translating it yields CASSPPTDEAFF.

The chain links TRBV5-6 to TRBJ2-1; weak D call: TRBD2 (5 bases). Trimming removed 1 base at V and 2 bases at J, with 10 bases between. The CDR3 is made up of 15 amino acids. Germline V gene data show CDR1 as SGHDT and CDR2 as YYEEEE. The CDR3 is CASSLPAGTYNEQFF. The CDR3 nucleotides read TGTGCCAGCAGCTTGCCGGCGGGCACCTACAATGAGCAGTTCTTC.

The chain has TRBV7-9 and TRBJ2-7, with no clear D. The ends were cut back, 3 bases at V and 5 bases at J, with 11 bases in the middle. The CDR3 covers 13 residues. Germline CDR1 SEHNR, CDR2 FQNEAQ (reference sequence). CDR3 sequence (DNA): TGTGCCAGCAGCTTCGAATTGCTGGACGAGCAGTACTTC. This codes for CASSFELLDEQYF.

This sequence joins TRBV9 and TRBJ2-7; D call uncertain. The V and J ends lost 4 bases and 0 bases respectively, with 14 bases between them. This CDR3 comprises 15 residues. The germline gives CDR1 SGDLS, CDR2 YYNGEE. CDR3 residues: CASSLGSSSSYEQYF. CDR3 DNA: TGTGCCAGCAGCCTGGGGTCGTCGAGCTCCTACGAGCAGTACTTC. Based on the CDR3 plus reference TRBV9 and TRBJ2-7, the full variable domain is DSGVTQTPKHLITATGQRVTLRCSPRSGDLSVYWYQQSLDQGLQFLIQYYNGEERAKGNILERFSAQQFPDLHSELNLSSLELGDSALYFCASSLGSSSSYEQYFGPGTRLTVT.

The V and J genes are TRBV21-1 and TRBJ2-7; TRBD1, as called in the table, went unchecked against the DNA. TRBV21-1 is classified as a pseudogene. This CDR3 has 13 amino acids. In nucleotides, the CDR3 is TGTGCCAGCAGCAAAGAGACAGACTGCGAGCAGTACTTC. Residues: CASSKETDCEQYF.

By share, this clone ranks as medium-sized (0.01 to 0.1%). This chain uses TRBV27 with TRBJ2-3; D is unresolved. Germline V gene sequence: CDR1 MNHEY, CDR2 SMNVEV (reference sequence). V lost 10 bases and J lost 2, with 13 bases in between. The CDR3 totals 13 residues. The CDR3 is CATQARATDTQYF. In DNA form, the CDR3 reads TGTGCCACTCAAGCCAGAGCCACAGATACGCAGTATTTT.